Sequencing of this T cell receptor beta chain was carried out in a study of monozygotic twins with inflammatory bowel disease. Whole-study results and caveats: IBD-affected twins scored below their healthy co-twins in TCRbeta diversity (inverse Simpson). Versus healthy twins, IBD patients showed fewer clonotypes shared with others, especially with disease activity. Ultimately, a single strong signal or clonotype associated with IBD was not supported.

Notes on this clonotype: Its antigen is unidentified.

This CDR3 region has 14 residues. CDR1 and CDR2 from the germline V gene are SGHRS and YFSETQ. No DNA is given; TCRdb re-called the 5' RACE reads and lists each CDR3 protein once. This sample contains over 350,000 distinct CDR3 sequences. This sequence originates from a human donor with ulcerative colitis or Crohn's disease, or a healthy co-twin of an affected twin (not recorded which). The gene calls are TRBV5-1 and TRBJ1-1; checking the TCRdb D call of TRBD1 is not possible without DNA. Sequencing was done on a sample of blood. CDR3: CASRTGTGGTEAFF.